This T cell receptor beta chain was obtained from a study of shared clonotypes between healthy human individuals. After removal of 4 bases from V and 0 bases from J, the junction contained 11 bases not matched to a gene. From germline, CDR1 is WNHNN and CDR2 SYGVQD (reference sequence). The CDR3 is made up of 18 amino acids. Assay used: immunoSEQ multiplex PCR; TCRdb lists only in-frame clones, some missing. The repertoire has some 2,000,000 clones, 85% to 95% of them found once; the top ten carry 0.1% to 0.15%. The chain couples TRBV10-1 to TRBJ2-1; 8 nucleotides agree with TRBD2. Material for sequencing was naive CD4+ T cells sorted from blood. Subset meaning: CD45RA+ positively selected. The sequence was obtained from a man aged 18 to 29 in good health. The CDR3 DNA reads as TGCGCCAGCAGTGGGGCTCTGAGCGGGAGAACCTCCTACAATGAGCAGTTCTTC. Its protein product is CASSGALSGRTSYNEQFF.